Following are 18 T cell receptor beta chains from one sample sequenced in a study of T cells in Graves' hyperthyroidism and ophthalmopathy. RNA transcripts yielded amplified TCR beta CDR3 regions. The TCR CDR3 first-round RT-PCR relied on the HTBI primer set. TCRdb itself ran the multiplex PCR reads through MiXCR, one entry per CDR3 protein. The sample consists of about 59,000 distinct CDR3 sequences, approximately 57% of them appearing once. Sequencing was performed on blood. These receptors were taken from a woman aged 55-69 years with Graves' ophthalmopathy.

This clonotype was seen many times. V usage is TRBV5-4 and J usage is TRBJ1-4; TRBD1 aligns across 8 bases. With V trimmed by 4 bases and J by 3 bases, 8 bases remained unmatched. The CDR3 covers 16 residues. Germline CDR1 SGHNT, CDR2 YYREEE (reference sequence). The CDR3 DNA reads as TGTGCCAGCAGCCCGTGGACAGGGAGGCCTAATGAAAAACTGTTTTTT. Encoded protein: CASSPWTGRPNEKLFF.

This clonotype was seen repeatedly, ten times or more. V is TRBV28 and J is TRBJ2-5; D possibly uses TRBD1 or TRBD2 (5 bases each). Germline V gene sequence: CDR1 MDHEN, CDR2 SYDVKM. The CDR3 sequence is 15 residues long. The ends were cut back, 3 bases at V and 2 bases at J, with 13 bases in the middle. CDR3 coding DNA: TGTGCCAGCAGTTTCTGGGGGATAGAACAAGAGACCCAGTACTTC. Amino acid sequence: CASSFWGIEQETQYF.

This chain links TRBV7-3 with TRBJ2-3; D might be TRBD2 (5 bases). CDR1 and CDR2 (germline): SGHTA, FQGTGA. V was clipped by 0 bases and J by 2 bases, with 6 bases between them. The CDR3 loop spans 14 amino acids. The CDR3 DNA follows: TGTGCCAGCAGCTTAACGGGAGACACAGATACGCAGTATTTT. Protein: CASSLTGDTDTQYF.

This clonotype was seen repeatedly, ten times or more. The chain's CDR3 is CASSRSGTVFSGANVLTF. The CDR3 DNA reads TGTGCCAGCAGTCGATCCGGGACGGTGTTCTCTGGGGCCAACGTCCTGACTTTC. The rearrangement links TRBV12-3 or TRBV12-4 to TRBJ2-6, with D possibly called TRBD1 or TRBD2 (5 bases each). There are 18 residues in the CDR3. V gave up 5 bases and J gave up 0 bases, with 17 bases separating them.

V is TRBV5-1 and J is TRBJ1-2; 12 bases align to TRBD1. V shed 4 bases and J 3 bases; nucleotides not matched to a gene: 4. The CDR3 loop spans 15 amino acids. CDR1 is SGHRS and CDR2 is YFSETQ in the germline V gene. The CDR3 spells CASSTGTGGDYGYTF. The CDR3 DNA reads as TGCGCCAGCAGCACAGGGACAGGGGGCGACTATGGCTACACCTTC.

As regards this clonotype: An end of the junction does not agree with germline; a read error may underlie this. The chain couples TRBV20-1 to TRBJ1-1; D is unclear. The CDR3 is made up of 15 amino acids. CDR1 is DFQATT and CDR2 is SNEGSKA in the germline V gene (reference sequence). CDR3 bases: TGCAGTGCTAGAGGGGCCTTTAACAAGAACACTGTAGCTTTCTTT. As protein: CSARGAFNKNTVAFF.

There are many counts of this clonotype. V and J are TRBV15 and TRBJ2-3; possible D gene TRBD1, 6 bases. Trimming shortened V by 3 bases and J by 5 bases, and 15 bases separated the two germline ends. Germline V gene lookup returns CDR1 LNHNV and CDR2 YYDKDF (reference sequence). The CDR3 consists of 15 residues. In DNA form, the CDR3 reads TGTGCCACCAGCAGGAGCGACAGGATGGGAGATACGCAGTATTTT. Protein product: CATSRSDRMGDTQYF.

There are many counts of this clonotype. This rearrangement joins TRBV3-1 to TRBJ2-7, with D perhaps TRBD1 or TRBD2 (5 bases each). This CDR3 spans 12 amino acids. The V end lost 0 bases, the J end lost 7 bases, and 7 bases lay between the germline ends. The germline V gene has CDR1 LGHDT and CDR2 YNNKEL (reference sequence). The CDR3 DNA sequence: TGTGCCAGCAGCCAAGATTGGGGGGAGCAGTACTTC. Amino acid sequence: CASSQDWGEQYF.

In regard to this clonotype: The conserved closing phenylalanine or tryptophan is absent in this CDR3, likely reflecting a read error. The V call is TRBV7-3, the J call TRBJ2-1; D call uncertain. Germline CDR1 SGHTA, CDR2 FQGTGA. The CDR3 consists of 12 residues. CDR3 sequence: CSSSFVGGEQFL. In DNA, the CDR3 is TGTTCCAGCAGCTTTGTAGGCGGTGAGCAGTTCCTC.

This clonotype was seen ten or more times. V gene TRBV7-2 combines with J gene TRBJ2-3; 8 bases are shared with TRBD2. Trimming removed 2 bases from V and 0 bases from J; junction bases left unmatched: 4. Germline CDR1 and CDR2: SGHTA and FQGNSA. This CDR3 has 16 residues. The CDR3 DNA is TGTGCCAGCAGCTTAATAGCGGGGACCAGCACAGATACGCAGTATTTT. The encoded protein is CASSLIAGTSTDTQYF.

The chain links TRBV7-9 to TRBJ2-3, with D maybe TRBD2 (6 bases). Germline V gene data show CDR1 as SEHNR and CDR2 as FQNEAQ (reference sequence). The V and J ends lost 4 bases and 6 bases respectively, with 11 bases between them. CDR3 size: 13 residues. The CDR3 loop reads CASSSQLADTQYF. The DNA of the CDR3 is TGTGCCAGCAGCTCCCAGCTAGCGGATACGCAGTATTTT.

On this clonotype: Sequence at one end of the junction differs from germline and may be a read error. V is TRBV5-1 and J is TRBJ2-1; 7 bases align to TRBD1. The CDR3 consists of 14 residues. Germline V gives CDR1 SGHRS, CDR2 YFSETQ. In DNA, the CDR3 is TGCACCAGCATTAAGGGACAGAATTACAATGAGCAGTTCTTC. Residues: CTSIKGQNYNEQFF.

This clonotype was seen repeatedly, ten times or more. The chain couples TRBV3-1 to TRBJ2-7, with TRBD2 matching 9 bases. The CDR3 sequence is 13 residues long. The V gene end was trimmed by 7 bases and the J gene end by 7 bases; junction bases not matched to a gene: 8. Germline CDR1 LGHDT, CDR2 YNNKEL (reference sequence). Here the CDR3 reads CASTTSGLGEQYF. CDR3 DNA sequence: TGTGCCAGCACCACTAGCGGGTTGGGGGAGCAGTACTTC.

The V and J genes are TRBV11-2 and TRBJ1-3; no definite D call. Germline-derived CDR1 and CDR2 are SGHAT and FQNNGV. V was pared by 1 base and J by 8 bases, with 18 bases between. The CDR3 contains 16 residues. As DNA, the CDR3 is TGTGCCAGCAGCTTAGTTGGCAGATCTACGGGCTACACCATATATTTT. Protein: CASSLVGRSTGYTIYF. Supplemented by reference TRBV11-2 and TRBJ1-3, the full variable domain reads EAGVAQSPRYKIIEKRQSVAFWCNPISGHATLYWYQQILGQGPKLLIQFQNNGVVDDSQLPKDRFSAERLKGVDSTLKIQPAKLEDSAVYLCASSLVGRSTGYTIYFGEGSWLTVV.

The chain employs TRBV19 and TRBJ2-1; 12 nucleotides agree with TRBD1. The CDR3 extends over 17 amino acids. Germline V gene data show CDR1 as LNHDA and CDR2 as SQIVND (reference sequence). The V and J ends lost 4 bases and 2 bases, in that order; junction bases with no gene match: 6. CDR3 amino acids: CASSREGTGGTYNEQFF. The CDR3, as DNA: TGTGCCAGTAGTAGAGAAGGGACAGGGGGCACCTACAATGAGCAGTTCTTC.

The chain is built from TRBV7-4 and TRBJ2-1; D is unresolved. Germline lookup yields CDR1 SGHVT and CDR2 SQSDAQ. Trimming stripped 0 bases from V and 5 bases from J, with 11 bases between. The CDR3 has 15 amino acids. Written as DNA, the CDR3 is TGTGCCAGCAGCTTAGCCACAGCGTGGCACAATGAGCAGTTCTTC. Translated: CASSLATAWHNEQFF.

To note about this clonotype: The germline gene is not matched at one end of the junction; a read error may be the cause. CDR3 sequence: CASSLSTGGWHEQCF. DNA of the CDR3: TGTGCCAGCAGCTTATCGACAGGGGGCTGGCACGAGCAGTGCTTT. The rearrangement uses TRBV13 and TRBJ2-7; 10 bases fit TRBD1. Germline lookup yields CDR1 PRHDT and CDR2 FYEKMQ (reference sequence). This CDR3 has 15 residues.

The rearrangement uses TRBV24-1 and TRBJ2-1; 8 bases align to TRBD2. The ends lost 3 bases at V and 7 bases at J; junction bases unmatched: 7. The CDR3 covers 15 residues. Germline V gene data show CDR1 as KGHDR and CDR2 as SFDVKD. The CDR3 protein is CATSDPGLAGNEQFF. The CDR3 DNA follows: TGTGCCACCAGTGATCCCGGACTAGCTGGGAATGAGCAGTTCTTC.